This T cell receptor beta chain was retrieved from a study of type 1 regulatory T cells. A note on this clonotype: Its cognate antigen is unknown.

TCRdb fed the reads into MiXCR, producing one record per CDR3 protein. This sample has about 71,000 distinct CDR3 sequences; roughly 20% occur once, and the top ten carry 8.3%. General study findings and limits: Compared with non-type 1 regulatory T cells, type 1 regulatory T cells showed a more restricted TCR repertoire.

The TCR comes from a human donor in good health. Sequencing was performed on cultured type 1 regulatory T (Tr1) cells, either the whole culture or a sorted fraction (not recorded which).

The CDR3 DNA follows: TGTGCCAGCAGCTTAGCCCTATTAACAGGGTTCGAGCAGTACTTC. The encoded protein is CASSLALLTGFEQYF. V and J are TRBV7-2 and TRBJ2-7; possible D gene TRBD1, 6 bases. The CDR3 extends over 15 amino acids. Trimming took off 0 bases at V and 6 bases at J, with 15 bases between the two ends. Germline V gene sequence: CDR1 SGHTA, CDR2 FQGNSA. The whole variable domain, filled in from reference TRBV7-2 and TRBJ2-7, reads GAGVSQSPSNKVTEKGKDVELRCDPISGHTALYWYRQSLGQGLEFLIYFQGNSAPDKSGLPSDRFSAERTGGSVSTLTIQRTQQEDSAVYLCASSLALLTGFEQYFGPGTRLTVT.